The clone carrying this TCR beta chain was counted a few times. What it binds is not known. This record belongs to a study of beta chain features in type 1 diabetes. Study information: Summed over all samples, the examined sorted cells came to fewer than 120 million.

Averaging roughly 120 mL, one heparinised blood draw came from each individual donor. The CDR3 runs to 18 residues. V lost 1 base to trimming and J lost 4 bases, with 21 bases between them. Germline V gene sequence: CDR1 SGHVS, CDR2 FQNEAQ. As every portion of the isolated RNA was reverse transcribed, the sequencing read expressed TCRB transcripts. TCRdb's copy holds only in-frame clones and misses some; the assay was immunoSEQ multiplex PCR. The sample consists of a few hundred thousand clones, roughly an eighth of them appearing once. Study-level findings and limits: Still unanswered here is whether HLA type influences TCRB rearrangement.

This rearrangement joins TRBV7-8 to TRBJ2-3; perhaps TRBD2 as D (6 bases). The TCR sequence derives from a man between 18 and 35 years old in good health. What was sequenced was naive CD4+ T cells from blood. DNA for the CDR3: TGTGCCAGCAGCTTAGTATCAGGAGGGCCCCCATCGGCAGATACGCAGTATTTT. This encodes CASSLVSGGPPSADTQYF. The full variable domain, completed using reference TRBV7-8 and TRBJ2-3, is GAGVSQSPRYKVAKRGQDVALRCDPISGHVSLFWYQQALGQGPEFLTYFQNEAQLDKSGLPSDRFFAERPEGSVSTLKIQRTQQEDSAVYLCASSLVSGGPPSADTQYFGPGTRLTVL.